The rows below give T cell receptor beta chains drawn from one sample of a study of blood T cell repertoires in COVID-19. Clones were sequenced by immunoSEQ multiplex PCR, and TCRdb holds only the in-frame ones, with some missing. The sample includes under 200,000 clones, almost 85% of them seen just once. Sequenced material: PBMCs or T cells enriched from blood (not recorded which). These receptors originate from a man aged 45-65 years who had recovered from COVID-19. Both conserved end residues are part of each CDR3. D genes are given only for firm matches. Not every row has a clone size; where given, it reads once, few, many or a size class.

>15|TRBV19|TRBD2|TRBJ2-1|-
TGTGCCACCAACAGACTAGCGGGGATAAACAATGAGCAGTTCTTC
CATNRLAGINNEQFF
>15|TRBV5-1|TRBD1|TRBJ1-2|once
TGCGCCAGCAGCCCACGGACAGGAAATAACTATGGCTACACCTTC
CASSPRTGNNYGYTF
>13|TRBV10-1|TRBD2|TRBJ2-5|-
TGCGCCAGCGGGGGACTAGTCCAAGAGACCCAGTACTTC
CASGGLVQETQYF
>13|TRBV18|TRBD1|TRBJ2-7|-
TGTGCCAGCTCATTTCAGGGGGCTGGCGAGCAGTACTTC
CASSFQGAGEQYF
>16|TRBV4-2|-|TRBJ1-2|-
TGTGCCAGCAGCCAAGATACGACAGCTGCTAACTATGGCTACACCTTC
CASSQDTTAANYGYTF
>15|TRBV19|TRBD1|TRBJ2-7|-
TGTGCCAGTAGTACACAGGGGGCCCCAGGATACGAGCAGTACTTC
CASSTQGAPGYEQYF
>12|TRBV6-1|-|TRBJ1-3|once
TGTGCCAGCAGTGAACGGGGTATCACCATATATTTT
CASSERGITIYF
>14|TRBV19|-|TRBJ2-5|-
TGTGCCAGTAGTATACTTGGCATCCAAGAGACCCAGTACTTC
CASSILGIQETQYF
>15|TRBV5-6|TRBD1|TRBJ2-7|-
TGTGCCAGCAGCTTACGTGAAGGGGGCGAATACGAGCAGTACTTC
CASSLREGGEYEQYF
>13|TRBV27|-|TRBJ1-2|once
TGTGCCAGCAGTTTAGGGCAGGGGTATGGCTACACCTTC
CASSLGQGYGYTF
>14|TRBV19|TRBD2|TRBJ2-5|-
TGTGCCAGTAGTACTTCGACTAGCGAAGAGACCCAGTACTTC
CASSTSTSEETQYF
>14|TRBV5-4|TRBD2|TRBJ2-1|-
TGTGCCAGCAGCGGAGCGGGGGGGGGCTATGAGCAGTTCTTC
CASSGAGGGYEQFF
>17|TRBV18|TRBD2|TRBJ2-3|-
TGTGCCAGCTCACCACCAGTGGCGGGGGGATCAACAGATACGCAGTATTTT
CASSPPVAGGSTDTQYF
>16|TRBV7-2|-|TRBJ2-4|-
TGTGCCAGCAGCTCAGGGGCCTCGGGGGCCAAAAACATTCAGTACTTC
CASSSGASGAKNIQYF
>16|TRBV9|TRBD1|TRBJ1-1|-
TGTGCCAGCAGCGTTACGACAGGGGCAATGAACACTGAAGCTTTCTTT
CASSVTTGAMNTEAFF
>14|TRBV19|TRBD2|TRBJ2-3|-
TGTGCCAGTAGTATAAGGGGAGGGGACGATACGCAGTATTTT
CASSIRGGDDTQYF
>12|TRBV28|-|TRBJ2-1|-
TGTGCCAGCCTGGGACTTTACAATGAGCAGTTCTTC
CASLGLYNEQFF
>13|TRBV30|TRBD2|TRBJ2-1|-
TGTGCCTGGAGTATCTCTAGCGGGCTTGAGCAGTTCTTC
CAWSISSGLEQFF
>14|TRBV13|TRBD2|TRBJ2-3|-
TGTGCCAGCAGATCTAGCGGGGGCTGGTCAACGCAGTATTTT
CASRSSGGWSTQYF
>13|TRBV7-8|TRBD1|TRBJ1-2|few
TGTGCCAGCAGCCGAGGACAGGTGGACGGCTACACCTTC
CASSRGQVDGYTF
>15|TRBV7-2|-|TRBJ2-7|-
TGTGCCAGCAGCACTGCCGGGACTCGCACCTACGAGCAGTACTTC
CASSTAGTRTYEQYF
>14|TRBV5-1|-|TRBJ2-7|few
TGCGCCAGCAGCTTTACAGACAGCTCCTACGAGCAGTACTTC
CASSFTDSSYEQYF
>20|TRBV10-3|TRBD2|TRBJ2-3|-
TGTGCCATCAGTGAGTCTCGGGTGGTAGCGGGAGGGCCGGGCACAGATACGCAGTATTTT
CAISESRVVAGGPGTDTQYF
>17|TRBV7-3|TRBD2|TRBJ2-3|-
TGTGCCAGCAGCTTAACCGGCGGGGGGGCCGGCACAGATACGCAGTATTTT
CASSLTGGGAGTDTQYF
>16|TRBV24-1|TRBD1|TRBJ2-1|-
TGTGCCACCAGTGATTTAAGGACAGGTTTAGGGAATGAGCAGTTCTTC
CATSDLRTGLGNEQFF
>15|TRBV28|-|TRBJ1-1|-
TGTGCCAGCAGTTTAAATTGGGGGCGGAACACTGAAGCTTTCTTT
CASSLNWGRNTEAFF
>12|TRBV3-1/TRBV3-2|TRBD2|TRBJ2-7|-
TGTGCCACGACTAGCCCCTCGGGGGAGCAGTACTTC
CATTSPSGEQYF
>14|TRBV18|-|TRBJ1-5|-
TGTGCCAGCTCACCACAGGGGGAAGCTCAGCCCCAGCATTTT
CASSPQGEAQPQHF
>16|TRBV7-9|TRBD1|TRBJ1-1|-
TGTGCCAGCAGCTCGGCGCGCCGGACAGGGGTTACTGAAGCTTTCTTT
CASSSARRTGVTEAFF
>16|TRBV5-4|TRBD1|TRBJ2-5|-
TGTGCCAGCAGCCCACCCGGGACAGGGAGACAAGAGACCCAGTACTTC
CASSPPGTGRQETQYF
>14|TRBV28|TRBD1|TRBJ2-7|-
TGTGCCACCAACCCAGGACAGGTTTCCCACGAGCAGTACTTC
CATNPGQVSHEQYF
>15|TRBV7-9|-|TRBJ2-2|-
TGTGCCAGCAGCTTTGGCGGAGTGAACACCGGGGAGCTGTTTTTT
CASSFGGVNTGELFF
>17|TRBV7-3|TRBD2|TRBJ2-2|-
TGTGCCAGCAGCCCATCCTGGGGGAGCGGGATGACCGGGGAGCTGTTTTTT
CASSPSWGSGMTGELFF
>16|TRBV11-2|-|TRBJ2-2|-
TGTGCCAGCAGCCCCCACAACAGGGAGAACACCGGGGAGCTGTTTTTT
CASSPHNRENTGELFF
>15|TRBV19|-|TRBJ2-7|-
TGTGCCAGCCCTACCCAAGCGGCACAACGATACGAGCAGTACTTC
CASPTQAAQRYEQYF
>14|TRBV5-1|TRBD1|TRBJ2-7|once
TGCGCCAGCAGCCTTGCCGGGACAGCCTACGAGCAGTACTTC
CASSLAGTAYEQYF
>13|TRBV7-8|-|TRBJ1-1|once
TGTGCCAGCAGCTTATTCCAGAACACTGAAGCTTTCTTT
CASSLFQNTEAFF
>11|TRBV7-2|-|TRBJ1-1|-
TGTGCCAGCAGCTCCTACACTGAAGCTTTCTTT
CASSSYTEAFF
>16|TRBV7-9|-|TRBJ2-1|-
TGTGCCAGCGGCCGAACCGGGACAAACTATGTTGGTGAGCAGTTCTTC
CASGRTGTNYVGEQFF
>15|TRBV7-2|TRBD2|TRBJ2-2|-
TGTGCCAGCAGCTTAGTACTAGCGCCCACCGGGGAGCTGTTTTTT
CASSLVLAPTGELFF
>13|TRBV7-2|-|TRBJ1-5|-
TGTGCCAGCAGCGAGGGTCCCAATCAGCCCCAGCATTTT
CASSEGPNQPQHF
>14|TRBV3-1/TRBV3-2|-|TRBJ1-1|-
TGTGCCAGCAGCCACTGGACAGATAACACTGAAGCTTTCTTT
CASSHWTDNTEAFF
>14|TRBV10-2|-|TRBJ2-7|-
TGCGCCAGCAGTGTTACAGGGTTCTCCTACGAGCAGTACTTC
CASSVTGFSYEQYF
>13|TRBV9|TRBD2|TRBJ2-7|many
TGTGCCAGCAGCTCAACGTTGGGAGGGGAGCAGTACTTC
CASSSTLGGEQYF
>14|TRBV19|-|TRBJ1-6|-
TGTGCCAGCAGGGACTTGACCTATAATTCACCCCTCCACTTT
CASRDLTYNSPLHF
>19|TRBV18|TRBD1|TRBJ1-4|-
TGTGCCAGCTCACCAGGGTTCGGGACAGCTATAACGGAGGAGGAAAAACTGTTTTTT
CASSPGFGTAITEEEKLFF
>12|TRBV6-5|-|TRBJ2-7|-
TGTGCCAGCAATTTGGCGGGCTACGAGCAGTACTTC
CASNLAGYEQYF
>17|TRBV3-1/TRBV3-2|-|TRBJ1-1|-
TGTGCCAGCAGCCAAGTGGGGGGTTTGGTTCAGGACACTGAAGCTTTCTTT
CASSQVGGLVQDTEAFF
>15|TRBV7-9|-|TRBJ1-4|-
TGTGCCAGCAGCGCCGCGGGGGGGTCACAGGAAAAACTGTTTTTT
CASSAAGGSQEKLFF
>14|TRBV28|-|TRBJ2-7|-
TGTGCCAGCAGTTCCTTGGCGGGTAAGCACGAGCAGTACTTC
CASSSLAGKHEQYF
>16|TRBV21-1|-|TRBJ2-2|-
TGTGCCAGCAGCATTGGACTAGCGGGAGGAATCGGGGAGCTGTTTTTT
CASSIGLAGGIGELFF
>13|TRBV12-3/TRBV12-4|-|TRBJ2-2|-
TGTGCCAGCAGTCTCCTTACCGAGGGGGAGCTGTTTTTT
CASSLLTEGELFF
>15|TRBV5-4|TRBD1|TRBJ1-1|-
TGTGCCAGCAGCTTTGGACAGGGGGCTTATACTGAAGCTTTCTTT
CASSFGQGAYTEAFF
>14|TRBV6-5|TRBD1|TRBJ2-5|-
TGTGCCAGCAGTTACGCCGGGACAGGAGAGACCCAGTACTTC
CASSYAGTGETQYF
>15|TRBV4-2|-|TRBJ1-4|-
TGTGCCAGCAGCAGACAGATCGCAACTAATGAAAAACTGTTTTTT
CASSRQIATNEKLFF
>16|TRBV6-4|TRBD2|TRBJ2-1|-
TGTGCCAGCAGAGATAGCGGGGGGGCCTCCTACAATGAGCAGTTCTTC
CASRDSGGASYNEQFF
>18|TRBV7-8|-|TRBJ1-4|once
TGTGCCAGCAGCTTAGTTCTTTTTAACGGGGGTCTAAATGAAAAACTGTTTTTT
CASSLVLFNGGLNEKLFF
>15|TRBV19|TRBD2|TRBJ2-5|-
TGTGCCAGTAGCGGGCGGACTAGCGGGGGCCCGGATCAGTACTTC
CASSGRTSGGPDQYF
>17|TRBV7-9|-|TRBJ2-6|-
TGTGCCAGCAGCTTAGGCCAGGGCTTGGCTGGGGCCAACGTCCTGACTTTC
CASSLGQGLAGANVLTF
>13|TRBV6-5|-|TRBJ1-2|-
TGTGCCAGCAGCCGGACGGGGACTCGAGGCTACACCTTC
CASSRTGTRGYTF